This is a list of T cell receptor beta chains from one sample in a study of blood T cell repertoires in COVID-19. The assay was immunoSEQ multiplex PCR, and TCRdb's table has in-frame clones only and misses some. This sample carries approximately 68,000 clones, more than 75% of them seen once, and the ten largest clones take about an eighth. Sequenced sample: peripheral blood. The receptors derive from a woman aged 55-75 years with acute or convalescent COVID-19. Each CDR3 is given with its conserved first and last residue. The order of the fields is clone size, D gene, V gene, J gene, CDR3 DNA, CDR3 protein. The D gene is left open where the match is weak. Clone size is shown for a subset of rows, as once, few, many or a class of expanded clone.

abundance: -; d_gene: -; v_gene: TRBV5-4; j_gene: TRBJ2-3; CDR3nt: TGTGCCAGCAGCCTAGGACAGAGCACAGATACGCAGTATTTT; CDR3aa: CASSLGQSTDTQYF
abundance: few; d_gene: TRBD1; v_gene: TRBV19; j_gene: TRBJ1-1; CDR3nt: TGTGCCAGTAGTATTCCAGGGGGCGAACACACTGAAGCTTTCTTT; CDR3aa: CASSIPGGEHTEAFF
abundance: -; d_gene: TRBD1; v_gene: TRBV2; j_gene: TRBJ1-5; CDR3nt: TGTGCCAGCGGACAGGAATTCAATCAGCCCCAGCATTTT; CDR3aa: CASGQEFNQPQHF
abundance: -; d_gene: -; v_gene: TRBV19; j_gene: TRBJ1-1; CDR3nt: TGTGCCAGTACCACAAGACCAGGGGCGGATGAAGCTTTCTTT; CDR3aa: CASTTRPGADEAFF
abundance: once; d_gene: TRBD1; v_gene: TRBV2; j_gene: TRBJ2-5; CDR3nt: TGTGCCAGCAGTCAAATTACAGGGGGAGAGACCCAGTACTTC; CDR3aa: CASSQITGGETQYF
abundance: -; d_gene: -; v_gene: TRBV3-1/TRBV3-2; j_gene: TRBJ2-5; CDR3nt: TGTGCCAGCAGCCAAGAAGCCGCGGGGGAGACCCAGTACTTC; CDR3aa: CASSQEAAGETQYF
abundance: -; d_gene: -; v_gene: TRBV7-3; j_gene: TRBJ1-6; CDR3nt: TGTGCCAGCAGCTCATCTAATTCACCCCTCCACTTT; CDR3aa: CASSSSNSPLHF
abundance: -; d_gene: TRBD1; v_gene: TRBV2; j_gene: TRBJ1-2; CDR3nt: TGTGCCAGCAGAGCTGGGACAGGAAACTATGGCTACACCTTC; CDR3aa: CASRAGTGNYGYTF
abundance: once; d_gene: -; v_gene: TRBV18; j_gene: TRBJ1-2; CDR3nt: TGTGCCAGCTCCATTGAAGGACCGGCGGGCTATGGCTACACCTTC; CDR3aa: CASSIEGPAGYGYTF
abundance: -; d_gene: -; v_gene: TRBV4-1; j_gene: TRBJ2-3; CDR3nt: TGCGCCAGCAGCCAAGTGTTAGTGCGGCGATCAGATACGCAGTATTTT; CDR3aa: CASSQVLVRRSDTQYF
abundance: -; d_gene: TRBD1; v_gene: TRBV9; j_gene: TRBJ2-3; CDR3nt: TGTGCCAGCAGTTCAAGGTGGGGACAGGGGGCAGATACGCAGTATTTT; CDR3aa: CASSSRWGQGADTQYF
abundance: -; d_gene: -; v_gene: TRBV7-2; j_gene: TRBJ1-1; CDR3nt: TGTGCCAGCAGCTTATCTATCATGGGGGGAGGGACTGAAGCTTTCTTT; CDR3aa: CASSLSIMGGGTEAFF
abundance: -; d_gene: TRBD1; v_gene: TRBV30; j_gene: TRBJ2-1; CDR3nt: TGTGCCTGGGGGGACAGGGGAAAGCAGTTCTTC; CDR3aa: CAWGDRGKQFF
abundance: -; d_gene: -; v_gene: TRBV12-3/TRBV12-4; j_gene: TRBJ1-1; CDR3nt: TGTGCCAGCATCCATCGGGGGGGCACTGAAGCTTTCTTT; CDR3aa: CASIHRGGTEAFF
abundance: once; d_gene: TRBD2; v_gene: TRBV3-1/TRBV3-2; j_gene: TRBJ2-5; CDR3nt: TGTGCCAGCAGCAACCCTCGAGCGGGGGGACTAAAGACCCAGTACTTC; CDR3aa: CASSNPRAGGLKTQYF
abundance: -; d_gene: TRBD1; v_gene: TRBV28; j_gene: TRBJ2-7; CDR3nt: TGTGCCAGCAGGCCTGGGGCAGGGGGCATCCACGAGCAGTACTTC; CDR3aa: CASRPGAGGIHEQYF
abundance: -; d_gene: -; v_gene: TRBV6-6; j_gene: TRBJ1-1; CDR3nt: TGTGCCAGCGCGTCGGGGGGGTATATGAACACTGAAGCTTTCTTT; CDR3aa: CASASGGYMNTEAFF
abundance: few; d_gene: -; v_gene: TRBV24-1; j_gene: TRBJ1-1; CDR3nt: TGTGCCACCAGTGACCCGGAGGGTGAAGCTTTCTTT; CDR3aa: CATSDPEGEAFF
abundance: -; d_gene: TRBD1; v_gene: TRBV29-1; j_gene: TRBJ1-3; CDR3nt: TGCAGCGTTGCAGGGACAGCCACCTCTTTCTCTGGAAACACCATATATTTT; CDR3aa: CSVAGTATSFSGNTIYF
abundance: few; d_gene: -; v_gene: TRBV5-6; j_gene: TRBJ1-4; CDR3nt: TGTGCCAGCAGCAGGATGACAGTCGGAAAACTGTTTTTT; CDR3aa: CASSRMTVGKLFF
abundance: -; d_gene: -; v_gene: TRBV5-1; j_gene: TRBJ1-1; CDR3nt: TGCGCCAGCAGCCCGGGTCACTCGGTAAACACTGAAGCTTTCTTT; CDR3aa: CASSPGHSVNTEAFF
abundance: -; d_gene: TRBD1; v_gene: TRBV5-1; j_gene: TRBJ1-6; CDR3nt: TGCGCCAGCAGCTGGGGACAGAATTCACCCCTCCACTTT; CDR3aa: CASSWGQNSPLHF
abundance: -; d_gene: TRBD2; v_gene: TRBV30; j_gene: TRBJ2-7; CDR3nt: TGTGCCTGGAGTGCGGGGGGGTTGGCCTACGAGCAGTACTTC; CDR3aa: CAWSAGGLAYEQYF
abundance: -; d_gene: -; v_gene: TRBV5-6; j_gene: TRBJ1-3; CDR3nt: TGTGCCAGCAGCTTGCGAGGCAGAAGACCTGGAAACACCATATATTTT; CDR3aa: CASSLRGRRPGNTIYF
abundance: -; d_gene: TRBD1; v_gene: TRBV4-1; j_gene: TRBJ1-6; CDR3nt: TGCGCCAGCAGCCAAGACCGCGGGACAGGTTATTCACCCCTCCACTTT; CDR3aa: CASSQDRGTGYSPLHF
abundance: -; d_gene: -; v_gene: TRBV19; j_gene: TRBJ2-3; CDR3nt: TGTGCCAGTAGTATAGAGGCCCAACCAGATACGCAGTATTTT; CDR3aa: CASSIEAQPDTQYF
abundance: -; d_gene: TRBD2; v_gene: TRBV7-6; j_gene: TRBJ2-3; CDR3nt: TGTGCCAGCAGTTTCAGGACTAGCGGGGGCGGCACAGATACGCAGTATTTT; CDR3aa: CASSFRTSGGGTDTQYF
abundance: -; d_gene: -; v_gene: TRBV7-9; j_gene: TRBJ1-3; CDR3nt: TGTGCCAGCAGCTTAGGGCGGCGAAGCTCTGGAAACACCATATATTTT; CDR3aa: CASSLGRRSSGNTIYF
abundance: -; d_gene: TRBD1; v_gene: TRBV19; j_gene: TRBJ1-5; CDR3nt: TGTGCCAGTACCGGGACAGGGCGACAGCCCCAGCATTTT; CDR3aa: CASTGTGRQPQHF
abundance: -; d_gene: -; v_gene: TRBV10-3; j_gene: TRBJ1-4; CDR3nt: TGTGCCTCCCGACTGGCAACTAATGAAAAACTGTTTTTT; CDR3aa: CASRLATNEKLFF
abundance: -; d_gene: -; v_gene: TRBV19; j_gene: TRBJ2-1; CDR3nt: TGTGCCAGTAGTATACGGGGAGATGAGCAGTTCTTC; CDR3aa: CASSIRGDEQFF
abundance: -; d_gene: -; v_gene: TRBV4-1; j_gene: TRBJ1-1; CDR3nt: TGCGCCAGCAGCCGACTCCTGACAGGGAACACTGAAGCTTTCTTT; CDR3aa: CASSRLLTGNTEAFF
abundance: -; d_gene: -; v_gene: TRBV28; j_gene: TRBJ1-6; CDR3nt: TGTGCCAGCGGAGTTCTTACAGGGAATAATTCACCCCTCCACTTT; CDR3aa: CASGVLTGNNSPLHF
abundance: few; d_gene: TRBD1; v_gene: TRBV7-9; j_gene: TRBJ1-6; CDR3nt: TGTGCCAGCAGCTTAGGACAGGGGAAATCACCCCTCCACTTT; CDR3aa: CASSLGQGKSPLHF
abundance: -; d_gene: -; v_gene: TRBV3-1/TRBV3-2; j_gene: TRBJ2-3; CDR3nt: TGTGCCAGCAGCCAAGATTACAGGAGAGACCTCACAGATACGCAGTATTTT; CDR3aa: CASSQDYRRDLTDTQYF
abundance: once; d_gene: TRBD1; v_gene: TRBV28; j_gene: TRBJ1-2; CDR3nt: TGTGCCACCACAGGGGGATATGGCTACACCTTC; CDR3aa: CATTGGYGYTF
abundance: -; d_gene: TRBD1; v_gene: TRBV4-1; j_gene: TRBJ2-2; CDR3nt: TGCGCCAGCAGCCACGGACAGGGGGGAAGGACCGGGGAGCTGTTTTTT; CDR3aa: CASSHGQGGRTGELFF
abundance: -; d_gene: -; v_gene: TRBV6-5; j_gene: TRBJ1-5; CDR3nt: TGTGCAGCAGGGGTCGAACAGCCCCAGCATTTT; CDR3aa: CAAGVEQPQHF
abundance: -; d_gene: TRBD2; v_gene: TRBV29-1; j_gene: TRBJ2-1; CDR3nt: TGCAGCGCTCTAACTAGCGGGGGGGATGAGCAGTTCTTC; CDR3aa: CSALTSGGDEQFF
abundance: -; d_gene: -; v_gene: TRBV19; j_gene: TRBJ2-2; CDR3nt: TGTGCCAGTAGTATCCAGGGGAGTATCGGGGAGCTGTTTTTT; CDR3aa: CASSIQGSIGELFF
abundance: -; d_gene: TRBD1; v_gene: TRBV7-3; j_gene: TRBJ2-7; CDR3nt: TGTGCCAGCAGCCCACTCGGGGGACAGGGGGCCAAGGCGCAGTACTTC; CDR3aa: CASSPLGGQGAKAQYF